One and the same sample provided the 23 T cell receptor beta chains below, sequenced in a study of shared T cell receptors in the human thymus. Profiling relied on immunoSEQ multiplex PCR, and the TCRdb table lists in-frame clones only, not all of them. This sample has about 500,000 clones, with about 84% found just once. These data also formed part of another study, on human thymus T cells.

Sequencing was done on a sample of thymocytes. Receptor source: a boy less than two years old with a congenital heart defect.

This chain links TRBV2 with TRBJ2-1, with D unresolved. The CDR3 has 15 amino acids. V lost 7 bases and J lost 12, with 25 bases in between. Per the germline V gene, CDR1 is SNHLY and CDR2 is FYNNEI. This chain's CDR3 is CASKPVRDTRARQFF. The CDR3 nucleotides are TGTGCCAGCAAACCGGTGCGCGACACGCGCGCACGGCAGTTCTTC. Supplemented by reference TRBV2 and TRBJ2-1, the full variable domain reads EPEVTQTPSHQVTQMGQEVILRCVPISNHLYFYWYRQILGQKVEFLVSFYNNEISEKSEIFDDQFSVERPDGSNFTLKIRSTKLEDSAMYFCASKPVRDTRARQFFGPGTRLTVL.

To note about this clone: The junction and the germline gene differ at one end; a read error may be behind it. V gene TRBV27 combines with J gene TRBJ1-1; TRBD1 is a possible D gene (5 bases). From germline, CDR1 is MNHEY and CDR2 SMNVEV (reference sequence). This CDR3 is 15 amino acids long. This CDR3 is CASSLSSEGNAEAFF. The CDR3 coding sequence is TGTGCCAGCAGTTTATCGTCGGAGGGGAACGCTGAAGCTTTCTTT.

This chain's CDR3 is CASSFPTSGSFDEQFF. The DNA of the CDR3 is TGCGCCAGCAGCTTCCCGACTAGCGGGAGTTTCGATGAGCAGTTCTTC. The chain uses TRBV5-1 and TRBJ2-1; 12 bases agree with TRBD2. Losses at the gene ends were 2 bases for V and 8 bases for J; bases not matched to a gene: 8. From germline, CDR1 is SGHRS and CDR2 YFSETQ. There are 16 residues in the CDR3.

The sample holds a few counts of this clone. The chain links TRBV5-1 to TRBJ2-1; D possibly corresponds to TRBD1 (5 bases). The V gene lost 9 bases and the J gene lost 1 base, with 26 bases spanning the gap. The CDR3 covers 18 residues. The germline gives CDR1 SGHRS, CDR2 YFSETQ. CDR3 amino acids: CATSLGPQGVRSYNEQFF. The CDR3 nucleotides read TGCGCCACGTCCCTAGGTCCCCAAGGGGTTCGGTCCTACAATGAGCAGTTCTTC.

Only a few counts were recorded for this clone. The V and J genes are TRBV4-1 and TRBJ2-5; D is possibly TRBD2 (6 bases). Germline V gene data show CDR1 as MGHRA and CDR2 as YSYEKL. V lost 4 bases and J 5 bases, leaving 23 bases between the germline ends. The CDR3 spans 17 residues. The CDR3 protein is CASSPNISGGPRETQYF. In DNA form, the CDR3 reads TGCGCCAGCAGCCCCAACATTTCCGGAGGGCCCAGGGAGACCCAGTACTTC.

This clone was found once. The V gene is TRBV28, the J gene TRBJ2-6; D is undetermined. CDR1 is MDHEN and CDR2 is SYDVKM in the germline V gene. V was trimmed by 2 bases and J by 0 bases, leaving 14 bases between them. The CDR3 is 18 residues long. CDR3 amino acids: CASSLGARPGSGANVLTF. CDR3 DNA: TGTGCCAGCAGTTTAGGCGCCAGGCCTGGCTCTGGGGCCAACGTCCTGACTTTC.

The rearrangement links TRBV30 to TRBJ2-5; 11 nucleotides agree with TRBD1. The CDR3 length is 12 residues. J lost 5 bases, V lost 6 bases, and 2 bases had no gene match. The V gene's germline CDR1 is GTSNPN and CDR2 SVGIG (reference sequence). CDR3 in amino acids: CACRTGGETQYF. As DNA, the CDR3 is TGTGCCTGCCGGACAGGGGGCGAGACCCAGTACTTC.

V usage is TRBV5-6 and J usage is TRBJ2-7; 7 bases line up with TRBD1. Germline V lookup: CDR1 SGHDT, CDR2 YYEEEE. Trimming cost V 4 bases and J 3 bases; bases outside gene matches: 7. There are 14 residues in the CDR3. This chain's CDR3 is CASSPEGGVYEQYF. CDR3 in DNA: TGTGCCAGCAGCCCCGAAGGGGGCGTCTACGAGCAGTACTTC.

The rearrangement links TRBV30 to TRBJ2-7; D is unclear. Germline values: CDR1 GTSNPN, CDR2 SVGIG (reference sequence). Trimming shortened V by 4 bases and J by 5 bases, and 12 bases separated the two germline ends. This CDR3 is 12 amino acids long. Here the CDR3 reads CAWKPGFHEQYF. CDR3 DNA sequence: TGTGCCTGGAAACCGGGTTTCCACGAGCAGTACTTC.

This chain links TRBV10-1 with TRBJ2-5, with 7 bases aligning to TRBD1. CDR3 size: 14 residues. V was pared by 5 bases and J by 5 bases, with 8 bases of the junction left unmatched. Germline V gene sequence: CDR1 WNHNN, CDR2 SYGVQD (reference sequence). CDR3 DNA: TGCGCCAGCAGTATACAGGGGATAGGGGAGACCCAGTACTTC. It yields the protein CASSIQGIGETQYF.

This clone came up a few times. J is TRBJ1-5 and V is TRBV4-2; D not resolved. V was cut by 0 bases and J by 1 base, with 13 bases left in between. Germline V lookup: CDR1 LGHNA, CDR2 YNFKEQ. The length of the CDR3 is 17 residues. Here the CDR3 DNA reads TGTGCCAGCAGCCAAGATTTAGAGGGTAGGAGCAATCAGCCCCAGCATTTT. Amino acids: CASSQDLEGRSNQPQHF.

CDR3 DNA sequence: TGCGCCTCATCCGGGAATAGGGTCTCCTACGAGCAGTACTTC. This gives the protein CASSGNRVSYEQYF. The V gene is TRBV5-1, the J gene TRBJ2-7; D is possibly TRBD2 (5 bases). This CDR3 region has 14 residues. Trimming cost V 10 bases and J 0 bases, with 17 bases left between them. Germline V gene data show CDR1 as SGHRS and CDR2 as YFSETQ.

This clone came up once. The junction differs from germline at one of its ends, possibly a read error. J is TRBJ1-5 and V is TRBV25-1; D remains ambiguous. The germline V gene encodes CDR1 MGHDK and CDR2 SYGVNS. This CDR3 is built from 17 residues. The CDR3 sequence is CASSVPADFHSNRPQHF. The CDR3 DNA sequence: TGTGCCAGCAGTGTACCGGCGGACTTTCATAGCAATCGGCCCCAGCATTTT.

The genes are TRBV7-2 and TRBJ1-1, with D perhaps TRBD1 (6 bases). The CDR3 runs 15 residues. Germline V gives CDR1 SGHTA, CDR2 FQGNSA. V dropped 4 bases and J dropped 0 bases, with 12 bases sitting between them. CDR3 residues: CASSWIGGMNTEAFF. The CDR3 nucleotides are TGTGCCAGCAGCTGGATAGGGGGTATGAACACTGAAGCTTTCTTT. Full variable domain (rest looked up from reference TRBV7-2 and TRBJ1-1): GAGVSQSPSNKVTEKGKDVELRCDPISGHTALYWYRQSLGQGLEFLIYFQGNSAPDKSGLPSDRFSAERTGGSVSTLTIQRTQQEDSAVYLCASSWIGGMNTEAFFGQGTRLTVV.

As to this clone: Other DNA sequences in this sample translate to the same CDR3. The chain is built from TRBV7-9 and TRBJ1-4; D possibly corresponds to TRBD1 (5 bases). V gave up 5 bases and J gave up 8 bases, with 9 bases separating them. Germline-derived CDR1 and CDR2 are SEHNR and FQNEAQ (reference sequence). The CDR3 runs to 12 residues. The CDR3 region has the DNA TGTGCCAGCAGCCCAGGGTGGGAAAAACTGTTTTTT. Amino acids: CASSPGWEKLFF.

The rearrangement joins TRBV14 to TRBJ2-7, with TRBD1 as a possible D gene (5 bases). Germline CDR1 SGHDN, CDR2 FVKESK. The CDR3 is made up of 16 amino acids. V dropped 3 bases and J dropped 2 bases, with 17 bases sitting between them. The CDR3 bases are TGTGCCAGCAGCCACGCAGGGATGGCGAAAACCTACGAGCAGTACTTC. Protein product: CASSHAGMAKTYEQYF. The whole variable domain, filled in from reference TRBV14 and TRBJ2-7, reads EAGVTQFPSHSVIEKGQTVTLRCDPISGHDNLYWYRRVMGKEIKFLLHFVKESKQDESGMPNNRFLAERTGGTYSTLKVQPAELEDSGVYFCASSHAGMAKTYEQYFGPGTRLTVT.

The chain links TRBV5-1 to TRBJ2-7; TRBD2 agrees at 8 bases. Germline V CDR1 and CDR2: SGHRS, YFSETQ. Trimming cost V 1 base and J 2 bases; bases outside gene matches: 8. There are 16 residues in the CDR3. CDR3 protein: CASSLSAGGGPYEQYF. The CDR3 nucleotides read TGCGCCAGCAGCTTGTCTGCGGGAGGAGGCCCCTACGAGCAGTACTTC.

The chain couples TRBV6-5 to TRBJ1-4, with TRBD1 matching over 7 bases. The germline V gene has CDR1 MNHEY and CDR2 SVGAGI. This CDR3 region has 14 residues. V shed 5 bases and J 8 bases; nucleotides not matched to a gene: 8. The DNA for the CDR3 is TGTGCCAGCAGTCACAGACAGGGTGGCGAAAAACTGTTTTTT. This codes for CASSHRQGGEKLFF.

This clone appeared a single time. CDR3 protein: CASSETGSSNQPQHF. CDR3 sequence (DNA): TGTGCCAGCAGTGAGACAGGGAGTAGCAATCAGCCCCAGCATTTT. The chain joins TRBV6-1 to TRBJ1-5; 7 nucleotides align to TRBD1. J gave up 0 bases and V 3 bases, and 2 bases lay outside the gene matches. Germline CDR1 and CDR2: MNHNS and SASEGT. The CDR3 extends over 15 amino acids.

Here the CDR3 DNA reads TGTGCCAGCAGCTCAACCCCCCTAGCGGCCCCCTACGAGCAGTACTTC. Translated, it gives CASSSTPLAAPYEQYF. The chain carries TRBV7-2 and TRBJ2-7; 7 bases map to TRBD2. V was pared by 4 bases and J by 2 bases, with 11 bases of the junction left unmatched. CDR1 is SGHTA and CDR2 is FQGNSA in the germline V gene. The CDR3 is made up of 16 amino acids.

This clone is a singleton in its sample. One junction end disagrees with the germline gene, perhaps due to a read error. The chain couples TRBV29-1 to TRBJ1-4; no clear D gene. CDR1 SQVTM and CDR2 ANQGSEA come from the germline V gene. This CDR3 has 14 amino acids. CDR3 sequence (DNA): TGCAGCGTCTGGACCGCTGGATCGGGAGAAAAACTGCTTTTT. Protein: CSVWTAGSGEKLLF.

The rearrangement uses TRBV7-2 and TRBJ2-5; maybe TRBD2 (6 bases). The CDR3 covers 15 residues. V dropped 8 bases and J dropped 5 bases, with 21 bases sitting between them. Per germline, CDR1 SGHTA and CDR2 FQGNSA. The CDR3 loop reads CASPKAGGSGETQYF. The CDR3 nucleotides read TGTGCCAGCCCCAAAGCGGGCGGATCTGGGGAGACCCAGTACTTC. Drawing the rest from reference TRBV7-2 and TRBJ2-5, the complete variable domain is GAGVSQSPSNKVTEKGKDVELRCDPISGHTALYWYRQSLGQGLEFLIYFQGNSAPDKSGLPSDRFSAERTGGSVSTLTIQRTQQEDSAVYLCASPKAGGSGETQYFGPGTRLLVL.

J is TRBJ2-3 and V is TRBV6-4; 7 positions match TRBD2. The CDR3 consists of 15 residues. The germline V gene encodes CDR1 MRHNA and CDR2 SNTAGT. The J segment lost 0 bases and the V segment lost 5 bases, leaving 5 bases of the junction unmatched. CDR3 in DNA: TGTGCCAGCAGTCCTGGGGGGGAAAGCACAGATACGCAGTATTTT. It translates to CASSPGGESTDTQYF.